This TCR beta chain was recovered during a study of vaccination and CD4 T cells after COVID-19 (dated by TCRdb to about 2022). Turning to the overall study: In the convalescent cohort there were six males and four females, among whom were two Hispanic individuals, seven Caucasians, two Asians and one multiracial person. Participants received two doses of either the Pfizer-BioNTech BNT162b2 vaccine (n=8) or the Moderna mRNA-1273 vaccine (n=2). Post-COVID blood samples were collected from convalescent patients a median of roughly 100 days after diagnosis, with a range of about 30 to 180 days. Post-vaccine blood samples were obtained a median of around 67 days after the second vaccine dose, with a range of roughly 13 to 250 days. Culture stimuli were overlapping spike peptide pools from SARS-CoV-2 and from the common cold coronaviruses HCoV-NL63, HCoV-OC43 and HCoV-229E. As controls, cultures received a CEFX viral epitope pool (the positive control), an HIV-1 Nef peptide pool (the negative control), or no peptide at all. In around ten COVID-19 convalescent patients and a handful of infection-naive healthy vaccine recipients, the spike-specific CD4+ TCR repertoire before mRNA vaccination was compared with the repertoire after mRNA vaccination.

On the study overall, not on this receptor specifically: The study included relatively few convalescent patients and did not analyze early timepoints after natural infection. The median count of SARS-CoV-2-reactive clonotypes went up from about 23 after infection to around 38 after vaccination, although the change was not significant. Of the vaccine-specific clones found in convalescent patients, nearly all (304 of 307) were mono-reactive for SARS-CoV-2 spike instead of being cross-reactive with common cold coronaviruses. Among convalescent patients, a median approximately 88% of the SARS-CoV-2-reactive clones seen after vaccination appeared only after vaccination, which suggests priming specific to the vaccine.

The library was built by means of PCR. At the Johns Hopkins FTIC core, DNA from the cultured CD4+ T cells underwent TCR sequencing with the Oncomine TCR Beta short-read assay. The QIAamp micro DNA kit was used to extract genomic DNA from the cultured CD4+ T cells. The Oncomine TCR Beta libraries from cultured CD4+ T cells were pooled using unique dual indexes and then sequenced on an Illumina iSeq 100. Per the authors' processing: Non-productive sequences were removed, and CDR3s not starting with C, not ending with F or W, or shorter than 7 amino acids were discarded. Antigen-specific clonotypes were identified with the MANAFEST web application by comparing peptide-stimulated wells with reference and other culture wells. Positive clones required FDR below 0.05, an odds ratio above 5, and productive frequency above 0.1% in at least two of three replicate wells. A clonotype counted as cross-reactive if it showed significant expansion both in the SARS-CoV-2 spike wells and in at least one common cold coronavirus spike condition. Levenshtein distances (stringdist) and unrooted phylogenetic trees (ape) in R version 3.6.1 were used to assess CDR3 homology. TCRdb reran the public reads through fastp at Q25 and MiXCR, keeping productive beta chains. Here each entry gathers all rows of one CDR3 protein and keeps the most common genes and DNA. V and J calls and clone size were set by TCRdb, not the authors. The sample table shows some 15,000 distinct CDR3 sequences, and less than 40% are seen once. 20% to 25% of the sample rests with the top ten.

The treatment or condition label on this specimen signifies: roughly ten-day PBMC culture with coronavirus spike peptide pools or control peptides (ViraFEST assay). The ViraFEST assay was used in the study, in which antigen-specific T cells were expanded with peptide pools and expanded clonotypes were subsequently identified by TCR sequencing. Healthy vaccine recipients had no prior SARS-CoV-2 infection, confirmed by negative nucleocapsid antibody tests before and after vaccination. Each well held 2.1 million or so PBMCs cultured in IMDM containing approximately 5% human AB serum and approximately 9.8 IU/ml IL-2, with approximately 9.2 ug/ml peptide pools added. Half of the culture medium was replaced with fresh IL-2-containing medium on days 3 and 7. CD4+ T cells were isolated after roughly 9 days of culture through negative selection using the EasySep CD4+ T cell isolation kit. Ficoll-Paque Plus gradient centrifugation was used to isolate PBMCs from whole blood, and the isolated PBMCs were then either used fresh or cryopreserved at -140C. In general, triplicate wells were set up for every culture condition.

Spanning cysteine to phenylalanine, the CDR3 consists of 15 amino acids. Only the CDR3 DNA stays, 45 bases, in frame from base 1. At the junction V is shortened by 6 bases and J by 8 bases, with 23 bases in between. CDR1 and CDR2 are drawn from the germline V gene (reference sequence): DFQATT, SNEGSKA. This clonotype was observed a handful of times. This clone's antigen is unknown. Within one base of it there is no much larger clone, and no base qualities were kept. The clonotype comes from a human donor who received a COVID-19 vaccine. The rearranged chain carries TRBV20-1 and TRBJ2-1; 6 matching bases give a weak D call of TRBD1. Sequencing used CD4+ T cells from blood, cultured in vitro, obtained before SARS-CoV-2 vaccination. The nucleotide sequence reads TGCAGTGCCCCTCTAGGTCCACAGGGCTTGGATGAGCAGTTCTTC. Its coded protein is CSAPLGPQGLDEQFF.